The 6 T cell receptor beta chains in this list originate from one sample, sequenced in a study of blood T cell repertoires in COVID-19. This table comes from immunoSEQ multiplex PCR, and its TCRdb copy is limited to in-frame clones, with some not included. The sample holds a few hundred thousand clones, approximately 85% seen once. Sequencing was performed on PBMCs or T cells enriched from blood (not recorded which). All receptors come from a woman younger than 45 who had recovered from COVID-19.

The CDR3 DNA is TGCAGCGTTGACGGGGGTAGGGAGACCCAGTACTTC. Encoded protein: CSVDGGRETQYF. This rearrangement joins TRBV29-1 to TRBJ2-5; TRBD2 is a possible D gene (6 bases). This CDR3 spans 12 amino acids. Germline assignment: CDR1 SQVTM and CDR2 ANQGSEA. Deletions cut 3 bases from V and 5 bases from J, with 10 bases between.

The chain is built from TRBV30 and TRBJ2-4; 9 bases agree with TRBD2. This CDR3 has 17 residues. Germline loops: CDR1 GTSNPN, CDR2 SVGIG (reference sequence). J lost 0 bases, V lost 4 bases, and 10 bases had no gene match. This CDR3 is CAWKEAGGIIAKNIQYF. CDR3 in DNA: TGTGCCTGGAAGGAAGCGGGAGGAATAATAGCCAAAAACATTCAGTACTTC. Based on the CDR3 plus reference TRBV30 and TRBJ2-4, the full variable domain is SQTIHQWPATLVQPVGSPLSLECTVEGTSNPNLYWYRQAAGRGLQLLFYSVGIGQISSEVPQNLSASRPQDRQFILSSKKLLLSDSGFYLCAWKEAGGIIAKNIQYFGAGTRLSVL.

This clone appeared once. This chain joins TRBV6-5 and TRBJ2-7; 9 bases align to TRBD1. After removal of 7 bases from V and 1 base from J, the junction contained 8 bases not matched to a gene. This CDR3 is 15 amino acids long. Germline V CDR1 and CDR2: MNHEY, SVGAGI. CDR3 DNA: TGTGCCAGCAAATCGGACAGGGGCTCATCCTACGAGCAGTACTTC. This sequence encodes CASKSDRGSSYEQYF.

V gene TRBV12-3 or TRBV12-4 combines with J gene TRBJ1-1; D is unclear. With 5 bases removed from V and 10 bases from J, the gap between germline ends came to 11 bases. This CDR3 is built from 11 residues. CDR3 nucleotides: TGTGCCAGCAGTCACGGGGTCCCAGCTTTCTTT. It translates to CASSHGVPAFF.

This clone occurred a few times. The chain recombines TRBV29-1 with TRBJ2-7; 9 bases fit TRBD2. J lost 1 base, V lost 0 bases, and 4 bases had no gene match. There are 15 residues in the CDR3. The germline V gene encodes CDR1 SQVTM and CDR2 ANQGSEA. The CDR3 DNA reads TGCAGCGTTGAAGATCTAGCGGGACTTTCCTACGAGCAGTACTTC. Translated: CSVEDLAGLSYEQYF.

This rearrangement joins TRBV28 to TRBJ2-7, with 8 bases that match TRBD2. Germline V lookup: CDR1 MDHEN, CDR2 SYDVKM. V was pared by 5 bases and J by 0 bases, with 9 bases of the junction left unmatched. This CDR3 region has 16 residues. CDR3 in amino acids: CASSPTGGPSSYEQYF. CDR3 nucleotides: TGTGCCAGCAGTCCCACGGGGGGGCCTAGCTCCTACGAGCAGTACTTC.